Sequencing of this T cell receptor (beta chain) was carried out in a study of T-cell memory formation after mild COVID-19 (dated by TCRdb to about 2021). As for the study more broadly: TCR sequence clusters from the two donors were largely donor specific. T-cell clones expanding and contracting after mild COVID-19 in two donors were tracked by longitudinal TCRalpha and TCRbeta repertoire sequencing. The cohort comprised two young, previously healthy adult volunteers, one female and one male. On the study overall, not on this receptor specifically: Only a couple of mild cases were covered by the study, and larger cohorts that include severe cases with pre-infection samples were considered necessary. Contracting CD4+ clones were found mainly in CM and EM memory subsets, while CD8+ clones were enriched in EMRA. Some responding clones were detected in pre-infection memory, suggesting pre-existing cross-reactive memory T cells joined the SARS-CoV-2 response. Whether the second-wave clones peaking on day 37 were SARS-CoV-2 specific was not confirmed. From day 15 to 85, contracting clones showed balanced CD4/CD8 phenotypes, whereas a second wave of clones that expanded from day 15 to 37 leaned towards CD4+.

Ten or more counts support this clonotype. It lacks a known antigen. Per-base qualities were not stored, and no clone one base away is much larger. The CDR3 numbers 15 residues from cysteine through phenylalanine. The entry retains the CDR3 DNA only, 45 bases that are in frame from base 1. The junction carries 8 bases between V and J, which are trimmed by 3 bases and 0 bases respectively. CDR1 SGHNT and CDR2 YENEEA were looked up in the germline V gene. Instrument on record: Illumina NovaSeq 6000. Using 5'RACE with constant-segment primers, TCRalpha and TCRbeta cDNA libraries were constructed, with sample barcodes and unique molecular identifiers added in the process. Trizol reagent was used to extract RNA from every sample. Libraries were amplified in two PCR steps, with a second sample barcode and Illumina TruSeq adapters added in the second step. Sequencing of libraries was performed on an Illumina NovaSeq with 2 x 150 bp paired-end reads. As for how the authors treated the data: Demultiplexing of reads and collapsing into UMI-guided consensus sequences were performed with migec v1.2.7. With mixcr v2.1.11, UMI consensuses were aligned to TRA and TRB V and J templates and assembled into clonotypes. Clonotypes were classified as expanded or contracted when called significant by both edgeR and NoisET, with noise models trained on biological replicates. For edgeR calls, a false discovery rate-adjusted p below 0.01 and a log2 fold-change threshold of 1 were applied. As an exploratory analysis of dynamics, PCA with hierarchical clustering was applied to max-normalized trajectories of the 1000 most abundant clonotypes. The CD4 or CD8 phenotype of responding clones was assigned using the separately sequenced CD4+ and CD8+ repertoires. The public reads were quality trimmed at Q25 with fastp and then assembled into clones with MiXCR by TCRdb, keeping productive beta chains. Each CDR3 protein appears once, grouped with its most common genes and DNA. For this entry, the V and J calls and clone size follow TCRdb and not the study's own pipeline. A total of approximately 300,000 distinct CDR3 sequences appear in this sample, about 15% of them only once. Around 23% of the sample rests with the top ten.

PBMCs were isolated by Ficoll-Paque density gradient centrifugation. The sequence derives from a man aged 18 to 29 who had mild COVID-19 (a few samples of this study predate the infection). The sample titles of this study are shuffled in the database, so cell type and time point are left out; the donor was told from shared clones. The rearrangement combines TRBV11-3 with TRBJ2-2; TRBD2 is a weak D gene call, 5 bases matching. Sequencing was done on a sample of PBMCs or a T cell subset sorted from them (not recorded which). The nucleotide sequence reads TGTGCCAGCAGCTTCACGGGGACGAACACCGGGGAGCTGTTTTTT. This encodes CASSFTGTNTGELFF.